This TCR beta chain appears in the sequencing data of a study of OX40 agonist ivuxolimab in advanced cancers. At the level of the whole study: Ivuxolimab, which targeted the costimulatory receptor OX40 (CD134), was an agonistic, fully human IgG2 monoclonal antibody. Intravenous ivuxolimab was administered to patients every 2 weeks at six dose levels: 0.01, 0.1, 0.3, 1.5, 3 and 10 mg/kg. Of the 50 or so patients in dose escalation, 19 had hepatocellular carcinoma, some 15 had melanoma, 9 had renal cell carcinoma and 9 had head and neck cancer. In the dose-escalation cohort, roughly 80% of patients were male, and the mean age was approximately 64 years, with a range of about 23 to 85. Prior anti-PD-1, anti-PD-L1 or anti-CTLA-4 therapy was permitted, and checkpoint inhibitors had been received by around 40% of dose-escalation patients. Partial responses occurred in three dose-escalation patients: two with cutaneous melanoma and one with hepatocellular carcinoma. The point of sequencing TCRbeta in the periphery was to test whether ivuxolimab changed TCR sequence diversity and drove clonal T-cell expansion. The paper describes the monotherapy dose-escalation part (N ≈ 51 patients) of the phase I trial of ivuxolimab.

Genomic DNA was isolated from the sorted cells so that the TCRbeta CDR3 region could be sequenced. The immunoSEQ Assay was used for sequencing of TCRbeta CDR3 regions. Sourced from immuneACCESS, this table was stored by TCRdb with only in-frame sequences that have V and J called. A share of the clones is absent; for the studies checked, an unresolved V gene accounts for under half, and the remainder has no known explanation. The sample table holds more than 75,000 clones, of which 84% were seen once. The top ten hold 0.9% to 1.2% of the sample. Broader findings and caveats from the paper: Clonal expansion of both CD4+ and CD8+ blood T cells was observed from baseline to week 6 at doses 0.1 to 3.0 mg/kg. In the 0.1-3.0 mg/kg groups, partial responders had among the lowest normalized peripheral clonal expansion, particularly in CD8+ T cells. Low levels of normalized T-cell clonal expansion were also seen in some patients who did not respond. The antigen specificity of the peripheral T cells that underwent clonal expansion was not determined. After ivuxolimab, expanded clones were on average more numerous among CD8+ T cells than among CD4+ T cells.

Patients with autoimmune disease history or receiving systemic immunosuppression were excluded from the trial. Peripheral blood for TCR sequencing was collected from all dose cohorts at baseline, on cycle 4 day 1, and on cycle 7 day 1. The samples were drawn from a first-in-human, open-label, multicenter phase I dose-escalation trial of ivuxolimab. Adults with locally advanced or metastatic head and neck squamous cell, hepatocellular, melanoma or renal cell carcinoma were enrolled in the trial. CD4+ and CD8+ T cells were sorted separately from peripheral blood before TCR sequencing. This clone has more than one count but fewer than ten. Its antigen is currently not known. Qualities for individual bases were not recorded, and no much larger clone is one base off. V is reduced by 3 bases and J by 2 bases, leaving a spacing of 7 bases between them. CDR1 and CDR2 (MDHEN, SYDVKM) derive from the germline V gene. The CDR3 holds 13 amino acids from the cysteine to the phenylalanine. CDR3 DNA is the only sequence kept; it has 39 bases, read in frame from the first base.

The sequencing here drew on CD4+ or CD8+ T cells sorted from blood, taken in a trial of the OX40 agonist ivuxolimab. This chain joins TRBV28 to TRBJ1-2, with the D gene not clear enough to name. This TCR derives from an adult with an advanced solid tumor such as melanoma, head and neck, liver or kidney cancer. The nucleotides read TGTGCCAGCAGTTTCGACCGAAACTATGGCTACACCTTC. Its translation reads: CASSFDRNYGYTF.